The 25 T cell receptor beta chains below were found in one sample sequenced in a study of T-cell memory formation after mild COVID-19. TCRdb passed the 5' RACE reads through MiXCR, listing each CDR3 protein once. The table lists more than 450,000 distinct CDR3 sequences, approximately 19% of them singletons, with 12% in the top ten. Sequenced input: PBMCs or a T cell subset sorted from them (not recorded which). These receptors all stem from an adult woman who had mild COVID-19 (a few samples of this study predate the infection). Cell type and time point are not known.

The J gene is TRBJ2-7, the V gene TRBV30, with D tentatively TRBD1 (6 bases). Trimming left V 5 bases short and J 3 bases short, with 17 bases between. The germline gives CDR1 GTSNPN, CDR2 SVGIG (reference sequence). This CDR3 has 14 amino acids. CDR3 nucleotides: TGTGCCTGGGAGTTATCAGGGGCCGGCTACGAGCAGTACTTC. Translated, it gives CAWELSGAGYEQYF.

The genes are TRBV7-3 and TRBJ1-1; D ambiguous. Per the germline V gene, CDR1 is SGHTA and CDR2 is FQGTGA. V lost 4 bases, J lost 5 bases, and 11 bases lay in between. The length of the CDR3 is 13 residues. Written as DNA, the CDR3 is TGTGCCAGCAGCTCCCGGAGAGAGACTGAAGCTTTCTTT. It specifies CASSSRRETEAFF.

This clonotype came up a few times. V usage is TRBV20-1 and J usage is TRBJ2-2; D remains unclear. Germline CDR1 DFQATT, CDR2 SNEGSKA (reference sequence). V lost 0 bases, J lost 5 bases, and 10 bases lay in between. The CDR3 covers 14 residues. CDR3 in DNA: TGCAGTGCTAGAGATGGTGGGCTTACCGGGGAGCTGTTTTTT. Encoded protein: CSARDGGLTGELFF.

This clonotype was seen a few times. This sequence joins TRBV6-2 or TRBV6-3 and TRBJ2-7; 16 bases are shared with TRBD2. The V and J ends lost 6 bases and 0 bases, in that order; junction bases with no gene match: 5. The germline V gene encodes CDR1 MNHEY and CDR2 SVGEGT. The CDR3 contains 17 residues. The CDR3 sequence: CASSPGTSGRASYEQYF. The CDR3 region has the DNA TGTGCCAGCAGCCCCGGGACTAGCGGGAGGGCCTCCTACGAGCAGTACTTC.

V gene TRBV20-1 combines with J gene TRBJ2-7, with 8 bases identical to TRBD2. The CDR3 sequence is 14 residues long. The germline CDR1 and CDR2 sequences are DFQATT and SNEGSKA (reference sequence). V lost 3 bases and J lost 6; bases outside the gene matches: 10. The CDR3: CSASYVREVVEQYF. The CDR3 region has the DNA TGCAGTGCTAGCTATGTGCGGGAGGTAGTCGAGCAGTACTTC.

This clonotype was recorded a few times. In DNA form, the CDR3 reads TGCAGTGCTTGGAGCGGGGGGGCCTCCTACGAGCAGTACTTC. Encoded protein: CSAWSGGASYEQYF. This rearrangement joins TRBV20-1 to TRBJ2-7, with 10 bases identical to TRBD2. The ends lost 5 bases at V and 0 bases at J; junction bases unmatched: 4. CDR1 DFQATT and CDR2 SNEGSKA come from the germline V gene (reference sequence). This CDR3 spans 14 amino acids.

This clonotype came up many times. J is TRBJ1-3 and V is TRBV20-1, with a tentative D call TRBD1 (6 bases). Between the trimmed V and J ends, which lost 5 bases and 4 bases, there was a span of 18 bases. The CDR3 contains 15 residues. From germline, CDR1 is DFQATT and CDR2 SNEGSKA (reference sequence). CDR3 bases: TGCAGTGCTTTGACCCTACAGGGTTTCGGAAACACCATATATTTT. Encoded protein: CSALTLQGFGNTIYF.

This clonotype has just a few counts. The CDR3 nucleotides are TGTGCCAGCAGCCCACGACAGTCCGAAAAACTGTTTTTT. This codes for CASSPRQSEKLFF. J is TRBJ1-4 and V is TRBV12-3 or TRBV12-4; tentatively, D is TRBD1 (5 bases). Trimming cost V 6 bases and J 8 bases, with 13 bases left between them. This CDR3 has 13 amino acids.

This clonotype was seen a few times. This rearrangement joins TRBV7-2 to TRBJ2-5; D not resolved. This CDR3 has 13 amino acids. Per the germline V gene, CDR1 is SGHTA and CDR2 is FQGNSA. Trimming removed 3 bases at V and 4 bases at J, with 9 bases between. The CDR3 bases are TGTGCCAGCAGCTTGGAAACCCTAGAGACCCAGTACTTC. Residues: CASSLETLETQYF. Looking up the rest from reference TRBV7-2 and TRBJ2-5 gives the full variable domain: GAGVSQSPSNKVTEKGKDVELRCDPISGHTALYWYRQSLGQGLEFLIYFQGNSAPDKSGLPSDRFSAERTGGSVSTLTIQRTQQEDSAVYLCASSLETLETQYFGPGTRLLVL.

The sample holds a few counts of this clonotype. The gene calls are TRBV29-1 and TRBJ2-2, with D possibly TRBD1 on 6 matching bases. The CDR3 covers 13 residues. Trimming removed 4 bases at V and 1 base at J, with 7 bases between. The V gene's germline CDR1 is SQVTM and CDR2 ANQGSEA. Here the CDR3 reads CSVVGGNTGELFF. CDR3 DNA sequence: TGCAGCGTTGTAGGGGGGAACACCGGGGAGCTGTTTTTT.

The gene calls are TRBV12-3 or TRBV12-4 and TRBJ2-7, with 9 positions matching TRBD2. The CDR3 has 15 residues. The V and J ends lost 2 bases and 7 bases, in that order; junction bases with no gene match: 9. This chain's CDR3 is CASSLYVAGVMEQYF. The DNA for the CDR3 is TGTGCCAGCAGTTTATATGTAGCGGGAGTCATGGAGCAGTACTTC.

This clonotype appeared a few times. V is TRBV5-1 and J is TRBJ1-1; 11 positions agree with TRBD1. The CDR3 runs 13 residues. V trimming: 4 bases; J trimming: 7 bases; junction bases outside the gene matches: 3. CDR1 SGHRS and CDR2 YFSETQ come from the germline V gene. The CDR3 region is CASSHGTGGEAFF. The CDR3 region has the DNA TGCGCCAGCAGCCACGGGACAGGGGGTGAAGCTTTCTTT.

The J gene is TRBJ2-1, the V gene TRBV4-1, with 14 bases fitting TRBD2. V lost 0 bases and J lost 0; bases outside the gene matches: 13. The length of the CDR3 is 22 residues. CDR1 MGHRA and CDR2 YSYEKL come from the germline V gene. The CDR3 region has the DNA TGCGCCAGCAGCCAAGAGAAGGTTGGACTAGCGGGAGGTCGGGGCTCCTACAATGAGCAGTTCTTC. It translates to CASSQEKVGLAGGRGSYNEQFF.

The V gene is TRBV19, the J gene TRBJ2-7; D is perhaps TRBD1 (5 bases). CDR3 length: 13 amino acids. Germline CDR1 reads LNHDA; CDR2 reads SQIVND (reference sequence). Between the trimmed V and J ends, which lost 5 bases and 5 bases, there was a span of 13 bases. The CDR3 region has the DNA TGTGCCAGTAGTCGCAGGGCCTCAGACGAGCAGTACTTC. Protein product: CASSRRASDEQYF.

This clonotype was observed a few times. The V call is TRBV7-2, the J call TRBJ2-7; the match to TRBD1 covers 10 bases. Germline lookup yields CDR1 SGHTA and CDR2 FQGNSA. After removal of 5 bases from V and 5 bases from J, the junction contained 9 bases not matched to a gene. The CDR3 is made up of 15 amino acids. CDR3 protein: CASSPRRQGAHEQYF. CDR3 nucleotides: TGTGCCAGCAGCCCAAGACGACAGGGGGCCCACGAGCAGTACTTC.

This clonotype turned up a few times. This chain uses TRBV7-6 with TRBJ2-1; D is tentatively TRBD1 or TRBD2 (5 bases each). Trimming stripped 4 bases from V and 5 bases from J, with 12 bases between. CDR1 and CDR2 (germline): SGHVS, FNYEAQ. The CDR3 totals 14 residues. The CDR3 region is CASSSPGTDNEQFF. CDR3 nucleotide sequence: TGTGCCAGCAGCTCCCCGGGGACGGACAATGAGCAGTTCTTC.

This clonotype was counted between two and nine times. The chain links TRBV5-1 to TRBJ2-3; the match to TRBD1 covers 9 bases. The junction had 5 bases not matched to a gene; V was cut back by 1 base and J by 2 bases. CDR1 SGHRS and CDR2 YFSETQ come from the germline V gene. The CDR3 runs to 16 residues. Here the CDR3 DNA reads TGCGCCAGCAGCTTGCCCGGGACAGGGAACACAGATACGCAGTATTTT. Translated, it gives CASSLPGTGNTDTQYF. Using reference TRBV5-1 and TRBJ2-3 for the parts outside the CDR3, the full variable domain is KAGVTQTPRYLIKTRGQQVTLSCSPISGHRSVSWYQQTPGQGLQFLFEYFSETQRNKGNFPGRFSGRQFSNSRSEMNVSTLELGDSALYLCASSLPGTGNTDTQYFGPGTRLTVL.

This clonotype has more than one count but fewer than ten. The chain employs TRBV7-9 and TRBJ1-4; a possible D gene is TRBD1 (6 bases). Trimming removed 4 bases from V and 3 bases from J, with 12 bases in between. The CDR3 has 15 amino acids. Germline values: CDR1 SEHNR, CDR2 FQNEAQ (reference sequence). The DNA of the CDR3 is TGTGCCAGCAGCTATACAGGGAGCGCTAATGAAAAACTGTTTTTT. It translates to CASSYTGSANEKLFF. The full variable domain, rest sourced from reference TRBV7-9 and TRBJ1-4, is DTGVSQNPRHKITKRGQNVTFRCDPISEHNRLYWYRQTLGQGPEFLTYFQNEAQLEKSRLLSDRFSAERPKGSFSTLEIQRTEQGDSAMYLCASSYTGSANEKLFFGSGTQLSVL.

This clonotype came up a few times. The chain employs TRBV6-5 and TRBJ1-1; no firm D call. CDR3 length equals 13 residues. Germline assignment: CDR1 MNHEY and CDR2 SVGAGI. Trimming shortened V by 5 bases and J by 2 bases, and 9 bases separated the two germline ends. The CDR3 DNA sequence: TGTGCCAGCAGTGATACCTTAAACACTGAAGCTTTCTTT. Translating gives CASSDTLNTEAFF.

The gene calls are TRBV4-2 and TRBJ2-3; D unclear. Trimming took 3 bases from V and 7 from J, leaving 20 bases between them. Germline CDR1 and CDR2: LGHNA and YNFKEQ. The CDR3 is 16 residues long. The CDR3 DNA reads as TGTGCCAGCAGCCAGTCCCCGGACGCCCCAGGCCATACGCAGTATTTT. This sequence encodes CASSQSPDAPGHTQYF.

This chain uses TRBV14 with TRBJ1-5; no clear D. Trimming removed 7 bases at V and 5 bases at J, with 18 bases between. CDR1 is SGHDN and CDR2 is FVKESK in the germline V gene. The CDR3 consists of 15 residues. Here the CDR3 DNA reads TGTGCCAGCAACACGAGAGGCGGACTACATCAGCCCCAGCATTTT. It is translated as CASNTRGGLHQPQHF.

This clonotype was observed a few times. Because the CDR3's place on the DNA is in doubt, the DNA is left out and the CDR3 is given as listed by TCRdb. J is TRBJ2-2 and V is TRBV12-3 or TRBV12-4; whether TRBD1, the table's D call, matches the DNA was not checked. Both ends counted, the CDR3 spans 16 residues. The CDR3 loop reads CASSSTDRFGAGELFF.

This chain connects TRBV5-1 to TRBJ2-1; 11 nucleotides agree with TRBD2. V lost 4 bases, J lost 3 bases, and 6 bases stayed unmatched. Germline V lookup: CDR1 SGHRS, CDR2 YFSETQ. The CDR3 is 16 amino acids. CDR3 protein: CASSTTLAGGYNEQFF. The CDR3 bases are TGCGCCAGCAGCACCACGCTAGCGGGGGGCTACAATGAGCAGTTCTTC.

V usage is TRBV20-1 and J usage is TRBJ2-4; D is uncertain. V lost 3 bases and J lost 10, with 19 bases in between. The germline CDR1 and CDR2 sequences are DFQATT and SNEGSKA (reference sequence). The CDR3 contains 14 residues. In DNA form, the CDR3 reads TGCAGTGCTAGCCCCCACCTCGAAAAAAGGATTCAGTACTTC. Amino acids: CSASPHLEKRIQYF.

The chain combines TRBV7-8 with TRBJ2-3; 11 bases match TRBD2. Germline values: CDR1 SGHVS, CDR2 FQNEAQ. The V segment lost 5 bases and the J segment 6 bases; nucleotides outside the gene matches: 13. This CDR3 region has 17 residues. The DNA of the CDR3 is TGTGCCAGCAGCCCCCGACTAGCGGGGAGCGGGAGTGATACGCAGTATTTT. It specifies CASSPRLAGSGSDTQYF.